One sample yielded the 8 T cell receptor beta chains listed below, sequenced in a study of blood T cell repertoires in COVID-19. TCRdb's table, derived via immunoSEQ multiplex PCR, lists solely in-frame clones and lacks some. The sample lists 150,000 to 200,000 clones; roughly 85% were seen once. Specimen: PBMCs or T cells enriched from blood (not recorded which). These receptors were taken from a woman aged 18-29 years who had recovered from COVID-19.

V gene TRBV20-1 combines with J gene TRBJ2-1; D call uncertain. The CDR3 is 11 amino acids. CDR1 is DFQATT, CDR2 SNEGSKA, per germline (reference sequence). V was pared by 3 bases and J by 7 bases, with 7 bases between. The CDR3 here is CSASGFNEQFF. Written as DNA, the CDR3 is TGCAGTGCTAGCGGGTTTAATGAGCAGTTCTTC.

The chain links TRBV24-1 to TRBJ2-4; perhaps TRBD1 as D (6 bases). This CDR3 has 15 amino acids. CDR1 and CDR2 (germline): KGHDR, SFDVKD. Trimming stripped 6 bases from V and 2 bases from J, with 13 bases between. The CDR3 DNA sequence: TGTGCCACCAGTCTAGTCCAGGGGTCCAAAAACATTCAGTACTTC. Its protein is CATSLVQGSKNIQYF.

V is TRBV18 and J is TRBJ1-6; tentatively, D is TRBD1 (6 bases). Germline CDR1 and CDR2: KGHSH and LQKENI. The CDR3 is 15 amino acids. V lost 2 bases to trimming and J lost 3 bases, with 8 bases between them. The CDR3, as DNA: TGTGCCAGCTCACCAGGACAGATCTATAATTCACCCCTCCACTTT. This encodes CASSPGQIYNSPLHF.

The genes are TRBV28 and TRBJ1-2; TRBD1 aligns across 7 bases. Germline values: CDR1 MDHEN, CDR2 SYDVKM. The CDR3 length is 15 residues. The V and J ends lost 5 bases and 2 bases, in that order; junction bases with no gene match: 8. Here the CDR3 reads CASSTGAILNYGYTF. For the CDR3, the DNA is TGTGCCAGCAGTACAGGGGCGATCCTCAACTATGGCTACACCTTC.

The rearrangement links TRBV3-1 (or the pseudogene TRBV3-2) to TRBJ1-2; 9 bases align to TRBD1. The germline CDR1 and CDR2 sequences are LGHDT and YNNKEL (reference sequence). The CDR3 is made up of 14 amino acids. With 0 bases clipped from V and 7 bases from J, the junction kept 3 bases outside the gene matches. The CDR3 sequence: CASSQEDRGGGYTF. The CDR3 DNA follows: TGTGCCAGCAGCCAAGAGGACAGGGGAGGTGGCTACACCTTC.

The chain carries TRBV7-6 and TRBJ2-2; D perhaps matches TRBD2 (7 bases). Germline V gives CDR1 SGHVS, CDR2 FNYEAQ. V was trimmed by 4 bases and J by 2 bases, leaving 20 bases between them. This CDR3 contains 18 residues. CDR3: CASSSPFGGAGNTGELFF. In DNA, the CDR3 is TGTGCCAGCAGCTCGCCGTTTGGGGGGGCCGGAAACACCGGGGAGCTGTTTTTT.

The V gene is TRBV3-1 (or the pseudogene TRBV3-2), the J gene TRBJ2-6; D unresolved. CDR3 length equals 14 residues. V lost 8 bases, J lost 0 bases, and 8 bases lay in between. The V gene's germline CDR1 is LGHDT and CDR2 YNNKEL (reference sequence). The CDR3 sequence: CASLNGSGANVLTF. The CDR3 region has the DNA TGTGCCAGCCTAAATGGCTCTGGGGCCAACGTCCTGACTTTC.

The chain carries TRBV18 and TRBJ2-1, with D uncertain. Germline-derived CDR1 and CDR2 are KGHSH and LQKENI. The CDR3 runs to 13 residues. V lost 3 bases and J 3 bases, leaving 6 bases between the germline ends. CDR3 residues: CASSPANYNEQFF. Here the CDR3 DNA reads TGTGCCAGCTCACCTGCTAACTACAATGAGCAGTTCTTC.